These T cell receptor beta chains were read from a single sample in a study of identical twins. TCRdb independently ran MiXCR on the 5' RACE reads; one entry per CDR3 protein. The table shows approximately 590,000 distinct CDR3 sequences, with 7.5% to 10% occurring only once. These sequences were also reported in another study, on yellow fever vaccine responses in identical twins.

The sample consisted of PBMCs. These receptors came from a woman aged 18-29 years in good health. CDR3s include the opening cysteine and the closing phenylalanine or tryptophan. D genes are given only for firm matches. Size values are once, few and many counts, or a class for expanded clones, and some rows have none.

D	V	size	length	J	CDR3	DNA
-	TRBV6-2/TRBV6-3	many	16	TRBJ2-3	CASRDGSFLGTDTQYF	TGTGCCAGCAGGGACGGGTCCTTCCTAGGCACAGATACGCAGTATTTT
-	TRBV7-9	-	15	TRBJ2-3	CASSPYPGGTDTQYF	TGTGCCAGCAGCCCCTACCCTGGGGGCACAGATACGCAGTATTTT
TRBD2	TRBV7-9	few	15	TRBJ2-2	CASSFEAGHTGELFF	TGTGCCAGCAGCTTTGAAGCGGGGCACACCGGGGAGCTGTTTTTT
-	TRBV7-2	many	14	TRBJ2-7	CASSAGLGPYEQYF	TGTGCCAGCAGCGCAGGTCTGGGTCCCTACGAGCAGTACTTC
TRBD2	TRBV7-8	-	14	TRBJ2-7	CASSPGEGMNEQYF	TGTGCCAGCAGCCCCGGGGAGGGTATGAACGAGCAGTACTTC
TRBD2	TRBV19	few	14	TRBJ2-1	CASSSGLVYDEQFF	TGTGCCAGTAGTTCGGGACTAGTTTACGATGAGCAGTTCTTC
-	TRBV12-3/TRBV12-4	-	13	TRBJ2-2	CASIPLPPGELFF	TGTGCCAGCATTCCCCTTCCCCCCGGGGAGCTGTTTTTT
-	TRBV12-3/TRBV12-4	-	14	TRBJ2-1	CASSLMWGGGEQFF	TGTGCCAGCAGTTTAATGTGGGGGGGCGGTGAGCAGTTCTTC
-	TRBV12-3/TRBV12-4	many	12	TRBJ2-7	CASSLPGYEQYF	TGTGCCAGCAGCTTACCGGGCTACGAGCAGTACTTC
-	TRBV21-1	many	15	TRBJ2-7	CASSKCRDRVHEQYF	TGTGCCAGCAGCAAATGCAGGGACAGGGTCCACGAGCAGTACTTC
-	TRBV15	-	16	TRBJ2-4	CATSRGTTLAKNIQYF	TGTGCCACCAGCAGGGGAACTACCCTAGCCAAAAACATTCAGTACTTC
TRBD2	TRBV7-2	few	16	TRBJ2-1	CASSLYGSSGGNEQFF	TGTGCCAGCAGCTTATATGGGTCATCGGGGGGCAATGAGCAGTTCTTC
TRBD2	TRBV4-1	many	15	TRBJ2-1	CASRPPGLAGVEQFF	TGCGCCAGCAGGCCACCGGGACTAGCGGGAGTTGAGCAGTTCTTC
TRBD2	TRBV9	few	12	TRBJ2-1	CASSPSGSEQFF	TGTGCCAGCAGCCCCAGCGGGAGTGAGCAGTTCTTC
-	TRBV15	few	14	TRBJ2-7	CATSRDWDGNEQYF	TGTGCCACCAGCAGAGATTGGGACGGGAACGAGCAGTACTTC
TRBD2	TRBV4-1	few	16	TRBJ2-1	CASSQPTASGSNEQFF	TGCGCCAGCAGCCAACCCACGGCTAGCGGGAGTAATGAGCAGTTCTTC
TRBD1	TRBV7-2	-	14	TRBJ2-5	CASRTPGGQETQYF	TGTGCCAGCAGGACGCCAGGGGGTCAGGAGACCCAGTACTTC
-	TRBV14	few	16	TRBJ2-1	CASSRQTGLGNNEQFF	TGTGCCAGCAGCCGACAAACGGGACTTGGAAACAATGAGCAGTTCTTC